The rows below give T cell receptor beta chains drawn from one sample of a study of cytomegalovirus exposure and HLA in healthy donors. Data came from immunoSEQ multiplex PCR; TCRdb stores just in-frame clones and leaves some out. The table gives about 91,000 clones; the top ten clones make up roughly 3.5% of it. Sequencing input: PBMCs. All receptors derive from a woman in her twenties or thirties in good health and CMV-seronegative. Both conserved end residues are part of each CDR3.

J gene,V gene,CDR3 protein
TRBJ2-7,TRBV7-9,CASSLVAGTDSYEQYF
TRBJ1-2,TRBV6-7,CASSYDRGLNYGYTF
TRBJ2-5,TRBV11-3,CASSPDRGPQETQYF
TRBJ2-1,TRBV2,CASSEAVMTSGNEYEQFF
TRBJ1-1,TRBV2,CARARGNTEAFF
TRBJ2-7,TRBV30,CAWATVSYEQYF
TRBJ2-7,TRBV11-2,CASSINRALGYEQYF
TRBJ2-1,TRBV18,CASSPGLAEYNEQFF
TRBJ2-3,TRBV5-4,CASSPVGGGTDTQYF
TRBJ1-4,TRBV6-5,CASSYGAGGTNEKLFF
TRBJ2-7,TRBV28,CASSLRRSYEQYF
TRBJ1-1,TRBV28,CASSPRGIKTEAFF
TRBJ2-5,TRBV29-1,CSVDERQETQYF
TRBJ2-1,TRBV6-1,CASSERILRRGPYNEQFF
TRBJ2-3,TRBV11-1,CASSLVEGDPDTQYF
TRBJ2-1,TRBV6-5,CASSYSSQGNEQFF
TRBJ2-3,TRBV25-1,CASSALTSGGSDTQYF
TRBJ1-1,TRBV19,CANSKRQGALVTEAFF
TRBJ1-4,TRBV6-1,CASSGGDRGFNEKLFF
TRBJ1-3,TRBV30,CAWRLSGTVGNTIYF
TRBJ1-1,TRBV28,CASSFGRNTEAFF
TRBJ2-3,TRBV27,CASSFLPGQGYGDTQYF
TRBJ1-5,TRBV2,CASSELREGQPQHF
TRBJ2-1,TRBV19,CASSSRGGYNEQFF
TRBJ2-4,TRBV6-6,CASSLGQGLKNIQYF
TRBJ1-2,TRBV5-1,CASSLDGEIGYTF
TRBJ1-1,TRBV9,CASSLAVGTGDTEAFF
TRBJ2-1,TRBV5-4,CASSLVSSGGVYNEQFF
TRBJ2-1,TRBV5-1,CASIRDRVPDEQFF